Detailed here is one TCR beta chain. Its cognate antigen is unknown. The study reverse transcribed the entire isolated RNA, so it sequenced expressed TCRB transcripts. Generated by immunoSEQ multiplex PCR, the TCRdb table keeps only in-frame clones and is missing some. The sample contains a few hundred thousand clones, 8% to 10% of which appear only once. The data were obtained in a study of beta chain features in type 1 diabetes. Whole-study context: In all, some 100 million sorted cells from all samples were analyzed. Overall study results and limits: Shortening of TCRB CDR3s, moderate but significant, appeared in all four CD4+ subsets of Type 1 diabetes patients.

Germline lookup yields CDR1 WSHSY and CDR2 SAAADI. The junction had 9 bases not matched to a gene; V was cut back by 3 bases and J by 5 bases. The CDR3 consists of 16 residues. This chain links TRBV10-2 with TRBJ2-5, with 10 bases that match TRBD2. The source of this sequence is a man aged 25-45 years with type 1 diabetes. The sample consisted of central memory CD4+ T cells from blood. The CDR3, as DNA: TGCGCCAGCAGTGATGGGCCTAGCGGGAGAGGTGAGACCCAGTACTTC. Amino acid sequence: CASSDGPSGRGETQYF.